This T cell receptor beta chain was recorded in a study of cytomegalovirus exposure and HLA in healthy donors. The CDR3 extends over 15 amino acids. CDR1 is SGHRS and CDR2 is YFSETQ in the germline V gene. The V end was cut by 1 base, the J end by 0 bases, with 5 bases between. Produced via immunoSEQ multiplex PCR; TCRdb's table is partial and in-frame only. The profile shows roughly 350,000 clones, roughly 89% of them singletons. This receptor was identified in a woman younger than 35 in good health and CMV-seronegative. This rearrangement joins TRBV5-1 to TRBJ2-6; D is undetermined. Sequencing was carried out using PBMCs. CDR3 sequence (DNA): TGCGCCAGCAGCTTGACTTCCTCTGGGGCCAACGTCCTGACTTTC. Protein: CASSLTSSGANVLTF.